This T cell receptor (beta chain) was observed in a study of cytomegalovirus exposure and HLA in healthy donors. Study at large: Early released data comprised around 80 million unique TCRs from HLA-typed donors. Study-wide findings and caveats: Later, an analysis showed that TCR beta chains associated with HLA were more clonally expanded than others that were equally common.

Germline CDR1 and CDR2: ENHRY and SYGVKD. The ends were cut back, 7 bases at V and 0 bases at J, with 24 bases in the middle. The CDR3 runs to 19 residues. Nominally healthy donors were sampled, though unrecorded immune exposures were likely. With respect to this clone: Its antigen is unidentified.

Primers included in the PCR were 60 Vbeta and 13 Jbeta primers. Original processing notes: Later, roughly 80 million unique TCR beta chains were counted in an analysis, and roughly 11 million of them were shared. The repertoire was sequenced with immunoSEQ multiplex PCR; TCRdb's copy has only in-frame clones and lacks some. D and trimming were read from the DNA, whereas the V and J calls and clone size are those reported in that table. The sample consists of 150,000 to 200,000 clones, roughly 81% of them appearing once. This sequence was found in a man aged 18 to 30 in good health and CMV-seropositive. The chain couples TRBV10-3 to TRBJ2-2, with D possibly matching TRBD1 (6 bases). The source material was PBMCs. CDR3 amino acids: CAIKRGSKGLETNTGELFF. The DNA of the CDR3 is TGTGCCATCAAGAGGGGGTCCAAGGGGCTAGAGACGAACACCGGGGAGCTGTTTTTT.